This T cell receptor beta chain was captured in a study of T cell responses to AZD1222 COVID-19 vaccine. Clones were read by immunoSEQ multiplex PCR, and TCRdb kept only the in-frame ones, dropping some. The table has about 100,000 clones, approximately 87% seen once; the top ten hold approximately 3.3%. V shed 11 bases and J shed 1 base, with 14 bases lying between them. The CDR3 is 13 amino acids. The V and J genes are TRBV12-3 or TRBV12-4 and TRBJ1-1; D unclear. This TCR was sampled from an adult in good health. The sample was peripheral blood, taken on day 0 of AZD1222 vaccination. The DNA for the CDR3 is TGTGCCGTCAATCTGGCTGGGAACACTGAAGCTTTCTTT. Protein sequence: CAVNLAGNTEAFF.